Below, 2 T cell receptor beta chains from the same sample are listed, as sequenced in a study of blood T cell repertoires in COVID-19. Repertoires were generated with immunoSEQ multiplex PCR, while TCRdb's copy carries only in-frame clones and drops some. The profile shows some 60,000 clones, under 95% of them singletons. The sequenced sample consisted of peripheral blood. The receptors derive from a human donor in a cohort sampled during active COVID-19.

The chain recombines TRBV5-1 with TRBJ1-2, with 7 bases matching TRBD1. With V trimmed by 3 bases and J by 5 bases, 7 bases remained unmatched. CDR1 is SGHRS, CDR2 YFSETQ, per germline. The CDR3 totals 14 residues. The CDR3 DNA sequence: TGCGCCAGCAGCTCCCCGGGACAGATTTATGGCTACACCTTC. It codes for CASSSPGQIYGYTF.

The chain's CDR3 is CATSDWGRGAVERETQYF. CDR3 bases: TGTGCCACCAGTGATTGGGGGCGGGGGGCAGTTGAGAGAGAGACCCAGTACTTC. The chain is built from TRBV24-1 and TRBJ2-5; 8 nucleotides align to TRBD2. V lost 2 bases and J lost 4; bases outside the gene matches: 14. The germline V gene encodes CDR1 KGHDR and CDR2 SFDVKD. The CDR3 runs 18 residues.